Only one count was recorded for the clone carrying this T cell receptor (beta chain). This entry is derived from a study of CD8 T cells in Susac syndrome. When the RNA was reverse transcribed, random hexamers were used with an input of about 0.45 to 1 ug. TCRdb re-derived calls from the immunoSEQ multiplex PCR reads in MiXCR, one entry per CDR3 protein. The sample has around 130,000 distinct CDR3 sequences, around 96% seen once; the top ten hold over 0.1%. Per germline, CDR1 KGHDR and CDR2 SFDVKD. The junction had 8 bases not matched to a gene; V was cut back by 2 bases and J by 8 bases. The CDR3 spans 17 residues.

The sequence came from a human donor in good health. V gene TRBV24-1 combines with J gene TRBJ2-1; 13 bases agree with TRBD2. Sequenced sample: CD4+ T cells from PBMCs. In DNA, the CDR3 is TGTGCCACCAGTGATTCGGGGACTAGCGGGACAATCTATGAGCAGTTCTTC. Its translation: CATSDSGTSGTIYEQFF.